This T cell receptor (beta chain) is from a study of T cell changes during pregnancy in multiple sclerosis. This CDR3 comprises 16 residues. Germline-derived CDR1 and CDR2 are SGDLS and YYNGEE. J lost 2 bases, V lost 0 bases, and 3 bases had no gene match. The method was immunoSEQ multiplex PCR; TCRdb's version includes in-frame clones alone and lacks a portion of them. This sample has about 50,000 clones; roughly 90% occur once, and the top ten carry approximately 4.9%. Sequenced here: peripheral blood, sampled after pregnancy. This TCR derives from a female donor in good health, enrolled as a control in a pregnancy study. J is TRBJ2-3 and V is TRBV9; 10 bases match TRBD2. The CDR3 protein is CASSVGAGGVTDTQYF. CDR3 DNA: TGTGCCAGCAGCGTAGGAGCGGGAGGGGTCACAGATACGCAGTATTTT.